This TCR beta chain comes out of a study of T cell responses to AZD1222 COVID-19 vaccine. General observations from the study: Elevations in Spike-specific TCR breadth and depth followed administration of two AZD1222 doses. Vaccine-associated CD4 TCRs ranged over spike, dominating at 160-218 and 743-854.

The V end was cut by 2 bases, the J end by 1 base, with 11 bases between. The CDR3 has 15 amino acids. The germline V gene encodes CDR1 MDHEN and CDR2 SYDVKM. Produced via immunoSEQ multiplex PCR; TCRdb's table is partial and in-frame only. The table shows about 110,000 clones, with around 83% occurring only once. Notes on this clone: Its matching antigen is unknown.

The chain uses TRBV28 and TRBJ1-1, with a weak D call TRBD1 (6 bases). The sample in question was peripheral blood, obtained on day 0 of AZD1222 vaccination. This TCR derives from an adult in good health. For the CDR3, the DNA is TGTGCCAGCAGTTTACCAGGGGCCTCGAACACTGAAGCTTTCTTT. Protein product: CASSLPGASNTEAFF.